One and the same sample provided the 21 T cell receptor beta chains below, sequenced in a study of radiotherapy plus CTLA-4 blockade in lung cancer. Profiling relied on immunoSEQ multiplex PCR, and the TCRdb table lists in-frame clones only, not all of them. This table has 70,000 to 90,000 clones, about 84% appearing once. The sequences come from peripheral blood, collected from a patient treated with radiotherapy plus ipilimumab. The source of these receptors is a human donor with non-small cell lung cancer who had stable disease on radiotherapy plus ipilimumab.

The chain employs TRBV5-1 and TRBJ2-1, with TRBD1 identical over 8 bases. V lost 3 bases and J lost 13; bases outside the gene matches: 9. The CDR3 consists of 13 residues. CDR1 is SGHRS, CDR2 YFSETQ, per germline. The CDR3: CASSYGTGGDQFF. CDR3 DNA sequence: TGCGCCAGCAGCTATGGTACAGGGGGTGATCAGTTCTTC.

The rearrangement joins TRBV5-1 to TRBJ1-1, with 10 bases identical to TRBD1. CDR1 is SGHRS, CDR2 YFSETQ, per germline. The CDR3 has 17 residues. V trimming: 5 bases; J trimming: 0 bases; junction bases outside the gene matches: 10. The CDR3 region has the DNA TGCGCCAGCAGTACCGGGACAGGGGCAACGATGAACACTGAAGCTTTCTTT. The encoded protein is CASSTGTGATMNTEAFF.

This chain links TRBV29-1 with TRBJ2-3; TRBD1 agrees at 11 bases. The CDR3 length is 14 residues. J lost 4 bases, V lost 7 bases, and 7 bases had no gene match. The V gene's germline CDR1 is SQVTM and CDR2 ANQGSEA. The CDR3 sequence is CSAPRDRGADTQYF. The CDR3 nucleotides read TGCAGCGCGCCTCGGGACAGGGGGGCAGATACGCAGTATTTT.

This clone has just a few counts. V and J are TRBV19 and TRBJ2-3, with TRBD2 matching 7 bases. Germline CDR1 LNHDA, CDR2 SQIVND (reference sequence). V was clipped by 5 bases and J by 1 base; unmatched bases: 6. The CDR3 extends over 15 amino acids. As DNA, the CDR3 is TGTGCCAGTAGTCCCCTCCGGGAGGGCACAGATACGCAGTATTTT. Its translation: CASSPLREGTDTQYF.

V gene TRBV27 combines with J gene TRBJ1-1; TRBD1 aligns across 8 bases. CDR3 length equals 19 residues. Germline CDR1 and CDR2: MNHEY and SMNVEV (reference sequence). V trimming: 8 bases; J trimming: 0 bases; junction bases outside the gene matches: 20. Here the CDR3 reads CASRIIETGTGTLNTEAFF. DNA of the CDR3: TGTGCCAGCCGCATCATAGAAACCGGGACAGGAACATTGAACACTGAAGCTTTCTTT.

This chain joins TRBV5-1 and TRBJ1-6; D remains unclear. The germline gives CDR1 SGHRS, CDR2 YFSETQ. The CDR3 sequence is 12 residues long. Trimming cost V 5 bases and J 6 bases, with 6 bases left between them. The CDR3 DNA reads as TGCGCCAGCAGTCTAATTAATTCACCCCTCCACTTT. Translated, it gives CASSLINSPLHF. The complete variable domain, with remaining parts taken from reference TRBV5-1 and TRBJ1-6, reads KAGVTQTPRYLIKTRGQQVTLSCSPISGHRSVSWYQQTPGQGLQFLFEYFSETQRNKGNFPGRFSGRQFSNSRSEMNVSTLELGDSALYLCASSLINSPLHFGNGTRLTVT.

The CDR3 nucleotides read TGTGCCAGCAGCGTAGGGGGCAGGGGAGGAAATTCACCCCTCCACTTT. It specifies CASSVGGRGGNSPLHF. The chain joins TRBV9 to TRBJ1-6; a weak D match, TRBD1 (6 bases). The V gene lost 0 bases and the J gene lost 7 bases, with 14 bases spanning the gap. The germline CDR1 and CDR2 sequences are SGDLS and YYNGEE. This CDR3 is built from 16 residues.

The CDR3 DNA follows: TGTGCCAGCAGTCCTTTTTATTACAGGGGGGGAAACACCATATATTTT. This gives the protein CASSPFYYRGGNTIYF. V usage is TRBV28 and J usage is TRBJ1-3; 8 nucleotides align to TRBD1. Looked up from germline, CDR1 is MDHEN and CDR2 is SYDVKM. Unmatched junction bases numbered 10, after V lost 5 bases and J lost 4 bases. The CDR3 is made up of 16 amino acids.

J is TRBJ2-3 and V is TRBV10-3; 8 bases are shared with TRBD2. Germline V gene data show CDR1 as ENHRY and CDR2 as SYGVKD. With 5 bases clipped from V and 4 bases from J, the junction kept 8 bases outside the gene matches. The CDR3 loop spans 15 amino acids. The CDR3 sequence is CAISSGSGGSDTQYF. Here the CDR3 DNA reads TGTGCCATCAGTTCCGGCAGCGGGGGATCAGATACGCAGTATTTT.

This clone was detected once. The chain is built from TRBV5-1 and TRBJ2-7, with no clear D. The CDR3 runs to 13 residues. The ends were cut back, 0 bases at V and 5 bases at J, with 9 bases in the middle. CDR1 and CDR2 from the germline V gene are SGHRS and YFSETQ. The CDR3 DNA reads TGCGCCAGCAGCTTGGAAGGGCCCCACGAGCAGTACTTC. As protein: CASSLEGPHEQYF.

The chain employs TRBV5-4 and TRBJ1-6; 11 nucleotides line up with TRBD1. CDR1 SGHNT and CDR2 YYREEE come from the germline V gene (reference sequence). V was pared by 3 bases and J by 9 bases, with 5 bases of the junction left unmatched. The CDR3 covers 15 residues. This CDR3 reads CASSWGQGVVSPLHF. The DNA for the CDR3 is TGTGCCAGCAGCTGGGGACAGGGGGTAGTTTCACCCCTCCACTTT.

The sample holds a few counts of this clone. The V gene is TRBV7-3, the J gene TRBJ2-6, with a tentative D call TRBD1 (5 bases). V was trimmed by 5 bases and J by 3 bases, leaving 17 bases between them. The CDR3 covers 17 residues. Germline V gives CDR1 SGHTA, CDR2 FQGTGA. The CDR3 reads CASSPRQMSFGANVLTF. CDR3 bases: TGTGCCAGCAGCCCCAGACAGATGAGCTTTGGGGCCAACGTCCTGACTTTC.

The V call is TRBV5-1, the J call TRBJ2-7; 9 nucleotides match TRBD2. Trimming cost V 0 bases and J 6 bases; bases outside gene matches: 4. The germline gives CDR1 SGHRS, CDR2 YFSETQ. The CDR3 has 14 residues. The CDR3 protein is CASSLGVAGAEQYF. DNA for the CDR3: TGCGCCAGCAGCTTGGGGGTAGCGGGAGCCGAGCAGTACTTC.

The chain is built from TRBV6-6 and TRBJ2-1; no definite D call. This CDR3 region has 13 residues. Germline lookup yields CDR1 MNHNY and CDR2 SVGAGI (reference sequence). V lost 7 bases and J lost 2, with 9 bases in between. The CDR3, as DNA: TGTGCCAGCAAGCCGGCCACCTACAATGAGCAGTTCTTC. Protein product: CASKPATYNEQFF.

The rearrangement uses TRBV28 and TRBJ1-1, with 7 bases matching TRBD1. The CDR3 contains 15 residues. Germline V gives CDR1 MDHEN, CDR2 SYDVKM. J was trimmed by 3 bases and V by 6 bases; bases with no gene match: 10. The CDR3: CASRAGGRLDTEAFF. CDR3 coding DNA: TGTGCCAGCAGGGCAGGGGGGAGGCTGGACACTGAAGCTTTCTTT.

This clone has a single count. The V call is TRBV6-1, the J call TRBJ2-1, with 9 bases fitting TRBD1. The junction had 15 bases not matched to a gene; V was cut back by 4 bases and J by 8 bases. The CDR3 is 17 amino acids. Germline loops: CDR1 MNHNS, CDR2 SASEGT. The CDR3 protein is CASSAAPSGTGPHEQFF. CDR3 in DNA: TGTGCCAGCAGTGCCGCACCTTCCGGGACAGGGCCCCATGAGCAGTTCTTC.

V usage is TRBV7-8 and J usage is TRBJ2-1; 11 bases map to TRBD1. The CDR3 runs to 14 residues. The V and J ends lost 4 bases and 10 bases, in that order; junction bases with no gene match: 6. Germline V CDR1 and CDR2: SGHVS, FQNEAQ. This CDR3 is CASSSDRGQGEQFF. The CDR3 coding sequence is TGTGCCAGCAGCTCGGACAGGGGGCAGGGAGAGCAGTTCTTC.

This clone was observed a few times. This rearrangement joins TRBV23-1 to TRBJ1-2; TRBD1 is a possible D gene (5 bases). TRBV23-1 is annotated as an ORF whose role is uncertain. This CDR3 has 15 residues. The V gene lost 0 bases and the J gene lost 4 bases, with 12 bases spanning the gap. The CDR3 region has the DNA TGCGCCAGCAGTCAATCTGGGCAGGGCGGCTATGGCTACACCTTC. Translation: CASSQSGQGGYGYTF.

This clone came up once. The chain is built from TRBV27 and TRBJ1-5; the match to TRBD1 covers 9 bases. CDR3 length: 14 amino acids. CDR1 and CDR2 (germline): MNHEY, SMNVEV (reference sequence). V trimming: 4 bases; J trimming: 7 bases; junction bases outside the gene matches: 5. CDR3 amino acids: CASSYGQGRQPQHF. CDR3 DNA: TGTGCCAGCAGTTACGGACAGGGGCGCCAGCCCCAGCATTTT.

A word on this clone: Other DNA sequences within the sample encode an identical CDR3. The chain employs TRBV7-6 and TRBJ2-5, with D perhaps matching TRBD2 (5 bases). This CDR3 has 13 residues. Germline-derived CDR1 and CDR2 are SGHVS and FNYEAQ. V gave up 1 base and J gave up 5 bases, with 8 bases separating them. CDR3 loop: CASSLVGGETQYF. The CDR3 nucleotides are TGTGCCAGCAGCTTAGTGGGCGGGGAGACCCAGTACTTC.

The rearrangement joins TRBV6-1 to TRBJ1-2; D not certain. The V gene's germline CDR1 is MNHNS and CDR2 SASEGT. The V and J ends lost 7 bases and 8 bases respectively, with 17 bases between them. CDR3 length: 13 amino acids. The CDR3 spells CASKEGSLGGYTF. Written as DNA, the CDR3 is TGTGCCAGCAAGGAGGGCTCCCTAGGGGGCTACACCTTC.